Listed below are T cell receptor beta chains from one sample, sequenced in a study of shared clonotypes between healthy human individuals. Only in-frame clones appear in the TCRdb table, and some are missing; sequencing was by immunoSEQ multiplex PCR. The sample includes about 2.4 million clones, around 90% seen only once; the top ten take around 0.14%. Sequenced: naive CD4+ T cells sorted from blood. Receptors were obtained from a man aged 18 to 29 in good health. CDR3s include the opening cysteine and the closing phenylalanine or tryptophan. A D gene is named only where the DNA matches it firmly. The size field is filled for only some rows; it gives once, few, many or a size class.

d_gene: -; abundance: -; v_gene: TRBV27; j_gene: TRBJ1-5; CDR3nt: TGTGCCAGCAGTTTATACCGGGGGCGACAGCCCCAGCATTTT; CDR3aa: CASSLYRGRQPQHF
d_gene: -; abundance: -; v_gene: TRBV29-1; j_gene: TRBJ2-3; CDR3nt: TGCAGCGTAGCTAAGGGGTCCCACACAGATACGCAGTATTTT; CDR3aa: CSVAKGSHTDTQYF
d_gene: TRBD1; abundance: -; v_gene: TRBV9; j_gene: TRBJ1-1; CDR3nt: TGTGCCAGCAGCACGGTACAGGGGGTGAACACTGAAGCTTTCTTT; CDR3aa: CASSTVQGVNTEAFF
d_gene: TRBD2; abundance: -; v_gene: TRBV28; j_gene: TRBJ2-7; CDR3nt: TGTGCCAGCAGGCGACCAGGACTAGCGAGTTACGAGCAGTACTTC; CDR3aa: CASRRPGLASYEQYF
d_gene: -; abundance: -; v_gene: TRBV11-3; j_gene: TRBJ2-7; CDR3nt: TGTGCCAGCAGCTCAGATCCGTTCGAGCAGTACTTC; CDR3aa: CASSSDPFEQYF
d_gene: -; abundance: -; v_gene: TRBV4-1; j_gene: TRBJ2-7; CDR3nt: TGCGCCAGCAGCCTCGTCGGGCAGATCTCCTACGAGCAGTACTTC; CDR3aa: CASSLVGQISYEQYF
d_gene: TRBD1; abundance: -; v_gene: TRBV6-1; j_gene: TRBJ1-2; CDR3nt: TGTGCCAGCACCCCCAAACAGGGGAACTATGGCTACACCTTC; CDR3aa: CASTPKQGNYGYTF
d_gene: -; abundance: -; v_gene: TRBV5-1; j_gene: TRBJ2-7; CDR3nt: TGCGCCAGCAGCTTGGGACAGAGAGTCTACGAGCAGTACTTC; CDR3aa: CASSLGQRVYEQYF
d_gene: -; abundance: -; v_gene: TRBV5-1; j_gene: TRBJ1-6; CDR3nt: TGCGCCAGCAGCTTACAGGGTAATTCACCCCTCCACTTT; CDR3aa: CASSLQGNSPLHF
d_gene: TRBD1; abundance: -; v_gene: TRBV6-5; j_gene: TRBJ2-7; CDR3nt: TGTGCCAGCAGTCTTGGGACAGGGAGCTACGAGCAGTACTTC; CDR3aa: CASSLGTGSYEQYF
d_gene: -; abundance: -; v_gene: TRBV30; j_gene: TRBJ2-1; CDR3nt: TGTGCCTGGAGTGTACTGGAAGAGCAGTTCTTC; CDR3aa: CAWSVLEEQFF
d_gene: -; abundance: -; v_gene: TRBV6-6; j_gene: TRBJ1-2; CDR3nt: TGTGCCAGCAGTCCAGGGTATGGCTACACCTTC; CDR3aa: CASSPGYGYTF
d_gene: -; abundance: -; v_gene: TRBV5-1; j_gene: TRBJ1-5; CDR3nt: TGCGCCAGCAGCTTGAACCCGGACTCGCCCAATCAGCCCCAGCATTTT; CDR3aa: CASSLNPDSPNQPQHF
d_gene: TRBD2; abundance: -; v_gene: TRBV6-6; j_gene: TRBJ2-1; CDR3nt: TGTGCCAGCAGTTACTTATCAGTAGCGGGAGCGGGTGAGCAGTTCTTC; CDR3aa: CASSYLSVAGAGEQFF
d_gene: TRBD2; abundance: -; v_gene: TRBV7-2; j_gene: TRBJ2-5; CDR3nt: TGTGCCAGCAGCTTGGGACTAGCGGGAGCCCAAGAGACCCAGTACTTC; CDR3aa: CASSLGLAGAQETQYF
d_gene: -; abundance: -; v_gene: TRBV28; j_gene: TRBJ1-5; CDR3nt: TGTGCCAGCAGTTCACAGGGTGGGGGCAATCAGCCCCAGCATTTT; CDR3aa: CASSSQGGGNQPQHF
d_gene: -; abundance: once; v_gene: TRBV2; j_gene: TRBJ1-5; CDR3nt: TGTGCCAGCAGTGAAGACAGGGTAGGACCTGGGACTCAGCCCCAGCATTTT; CDR3aa: CASSEDRVGPGTQPQHF
d_gene: -; abundance: -; v_gene: TRBV19; j_gene: TRBJ2-6; CDR3nt: TGTGCCAGTACCGAAGGGGGTGGACGGCCGACTTTC; CDR3aa: CASTEGGGRPTF
d_gene: -; abundance: -; v_gene: TRBV5-1; j_gene: TRBJ1-4; CDR3nt: TGCGCCAGCAGCTTGGGAGGGAATAGCGTCAATGAAAAACTGTTTTTT; CDR3aa: CASSLGGNSVNEKLFF
d_gene: -; abundance: -; v_gene: TRBV2; j_gene: TRBJ1-1; CDR3nt: TGTGCCAGCAGGGAGGGGGAGAACACTGAAGCTTTCTTT; CDR3aa: CASREGENTEAFF
d_gene: -; abundance: -; v_gene: TRBV7-5; j_gene: TRBJ1-5; CDR3nt: TGTGCCAGAAGCCCACAGGGGTGGAGCAATCAGCCCCAGCATTTT; CDR3aa: CARSPQGWSNQPQHF
d_gene: -; abundance: -; v_gene: TRBV7-2; j_gene: TRBJ2-4; CDR3nt: TGTGCCAGCAGCTTAGGAGGGGCGATAGCCAAAAACATTCAGTACTTC; CDR3aa: CASSLGGAIAKNIQYF
d_gene: TRBD1; abundance: -; v_gene: TRBV28; j_gene: TRBJ2-1; CDR3nt: TGTGCCAGCATAAGTGGACAGGGATTATCCTACAATGAGCAGTTCTTC; CDR3aa: CASISGQGLSYNEQFF
d_gene: TRBD1; abundance: -; v_gene: TRBV30; j_gene: TRBJ1-2; CDR3nt: TGTGCCTGGAGGGGGACAGGGAGCTATGGCTACACCTTC; CDR3aa: CAWRGTGSYGYTF
d_gene: -; abundance: -; v_gene: TRBV7-9; j_gene: TRBJ2-5; CDR3nt: TGTGCCAGCAGCAGGTGGAGCTCCTCACGAGAGACCCAGTACTTC; CDR3aa: CASSRWSSSRETQYF
d_gene: -; abundance: once; v_gene: TRBV2; j_gene: TRBJ1-5; CDR3nt: TGTGCCAGCGCCGGGAGAGCGGGCGGCAATCAGCCCCAGCATTTT; CDR3aa: CASAGRAGGNQPQHF
d_gene: -; abundance: -; v_gene: TRBV10-1; j_gene: TRBJ1-1; CDR3nt: TGCGCCAGCAGTGAGGACAGGAAGAACACTGAAGCTTTCTTT; CDR3aa: CASSEDRKNTEAFF
d_gene: -; abundance: -; v_gene: TRBV7-2; j_gene: TRBJ1-3; CDR3nt: TGTGCCAGCAGCTTAATTTCCGGTTCCCGGTCTGGAAACACCATATATTTT; CDR3aa: CASSLISGSRSGNTIYF